Shown below are 21 T cell receptor beta chains from a single sample sequenced in a study of early T cells in non-severe SARS-CoV-2 infection. TCRdb analysed the 5' RACE reads with MiXCR anew, one entry per CDR3 protein. Of 29,000 or so distinct CDR3 sequences in the sample, approximately 4.8% were seen once. Sequencing used whole blood. The source is an adult who was a healthcare worker with PCR-confirmed SARS-CoV-2 infection or an uninfected control (not recorded which).

V is TRBV7-2 and J is TRBJ2-3; the match to TRBD2 covers 9 bases. The CDR3 is made up of 16 amino acids. The germline V gene has CDR1 SGHTA and CDR2 FQGNSA. The ends lost 1 base at V and 7 bases at J; junction bases unmatched: 9. This CDR3 reads CASSLVSSGVQYTQYF. CDR3 DNA sequence: TGTGCCAGCAGCTTAGTCTCTAGCGGGGTGCAGTATACGCAGTATTTT.

J is TRBJ1-2 and V is TRBV12-3 or TRBV12-4, with 7 bases fitting TRBD1. The ends lost 3 bases at V and 4 bases at J; junction bases unmatched: 14. The CDR3 totals 17 residues. The CDR3 is CASSLAGGRGRAYGYTF. The CDR3 region has the DNA TGTGCCAGCAGTTTGGCAGGCGGGAGGGGGCGCGCCTATGGCTACACCTTC.

There are many counts of this clonotype. The V and J genes are TRBV19 and TRBJ2-1; 8 bases are a match to TRBD1. After removal of 8 bases from V and 4 bases from J, the junction contained 1 base not matched to a gene. CDR3 length: 12 amino acids. Germline lookup yields CDR1 LNHDA and CDR2 SQIVND (reference sequence). The CDR3, as DNA: TGTGCCAGTGGGGACAGGTACAATGAGCAGTTCTTC. Translating it yields CASGDRYNEQFF.

This clonotype was observed at least ten times. The chain recombines TRBV7-2 with TRBJ2-5; D may be TRBD2 (5 bases). The length of the CDR3 is 16 residues. Germline V gives CDR1 SGHTA, CDR2 FQGNSA. The ends were cut back, 0 bases at V and 1 base at J, with 12 bases in the middle. The CDR3 DNA is TGTGCCAGCAGCTTAGCGGTTTCCCGGGGCCAAGAGACCCAGTACTTC. As protein: CASSLAVSRGQETQYF.

This rearrangement joins TRBV12-3 or TRBV12-4 to TRBJ2-1; 8 bases align to TRBD1. The CDR3 covers 14 residues. Trimming at V came to 5 bases and at J to 6 bases, leaving 6 bases not matched to a gene. In DNA, the CDR3 is TGTGCCAGCAGTGTGGACAGGGTTTTCAATGAGCAGTTCTTC. It specifies CASSVDRVFNEQFF.

This clonotype was seen many times. This chain joins TRBV12-3 or TRBV12-4 and TRBJ1-1; D is uncertain. Trimming shortened V by 5 bases and J by 5 bases, and 12 bases separated the two germline ends. The CDR3 consists of 13 residues. This chain's CDR3 is CASSPGAGTEAFF. The CDR3 bases are TGTGCCAGCAGTCCAGGTGCGGGGACTGAAGCTTTCTTT.

Relative to its sample, this clonotype is medium-sized. The rearrangement uses TRBV5-5 and TRBJ2-7; 13 bases align to TRBD2. V was pared by 3 bases and J by 6 bases, with 3 bases of the junction left unmatched. The CDR3 consists of 14 residues. Germline V lookup: CDR1 SGHKS, CDR2 YYEKEE (reference sequence). DNA of the CDR3: TGTGCCAGCAGCTGGACTAGCGGGAGTGGCGAGCAGTACTTC. Translating it yields CASSWTSGSGEQYF.

This clonotype showed up many times. This sequence joins TRBV18 and TRBJ1-1; a weak D match, TRBD1 (5 bases). The CDR3 has 13 residues. Germline V CDR1 and CDR2: KGHSH, LQKENI. V was cut by 2 bases and J by 4 bases, with 8 bases left in between. The CDR3: CASSPVGGTEAFF. The CDR3 DNA reads as TGTGCCAGCTCACCAGTGGGGGGCACTGAAGCTTTCTTT.

This chain links TRBV27 with TRBJ2-7; TRBD2 matches 14 bases. Per germline, CDR1 MNHEY and CDR2 SMNVEV (reference sequence). V lost 2 bases to trimming and J lost 6 bases; unmatched junction nucleotides: 3. The CDR3 runs 15 residues. DNA for the CDR3: TGTGCCAGCAGTTTAGGGACTAGCGGGAGCGGCGAGCAGTACTTC. The encoded protein is CASSLGTSGSGEQYF.

This clonotype appeared many times. CDR3 in amino acids: CSASVLRGGGQPQHF. CDR3 coding DNA: TGCAGTGCTTCAGTCTTACGAGGTGGGGGTCAGCCCCAGCATTTT. The chain employs TRBV20-1 and TRBJ1-5; a possible D gene is TRBD1 (5 bases). The germline V gene has CDR1 DFQATT and CDR2 SNEGSKA (reference sequence). The CDR3 is made up of 15 amino acids. V was trimmed by 5 bases and J by 6 bases, leaving 20 bases between them.

This clonotype was recorded at least ten times. This chain joins TRBV20-1 and TRBJ2-1, with 11 bases fitting TRBD1. V was pared by 6 bases and J by 4 bases, with 8 bases of the junction left unmatched. CDR1 and CDR2 (germline): DFQATT, SNEGSKA (reference sequence). The CDR3 contains 15 residues. CDR3 DNA: TGCAGTGCGAACGGGGACAGGGGGGGATACAATGAGCAGTTCTTC. It translates to CSANGDRGGYNEQFF.

The chain has TRBV10-3 and TRBJ1-2, with D possibly matching TRBD1 (5 bases). The CDR3 totals 15 residues. Trimming removed 6 bases at V and 7 bases at J, with 21 bases between. The V gene's germline CDR1 is ENHRY and CDR2 SYGVKD. As DNA, the CDR3 is TGTGCCATCAGGCCTAACGGGGCCCAGGGTTCTGGCTACACCTTC. As protein: CAIRPNGAQGSGYTF.

As for this clonotype: It may be a read error: a sequence one base away is much more abundant. The genes are TRBV18 and TRBJ1-2; D remains unclear. Germline V gene data show CDR1 as KGHSH and CDR2 as LQKENI. The CDR3 is 13 amino acids. In DNA, the CDR3 is TGTGCCAGCTCACCCGCCCTAGACCAGGCTATTGCCTTC. Its protein product is CASSPALDQAIAF.

This clonotype has a count of ten or more. The gene calls are TRBV30 and TRBJ2-3; TRBD2 matches 11 bases. With 1 base clipped from V and 6 bases from J, the junction kept 12 bases outside the gene matches. Germline assignment: CDR1 GTSNPN and CDR2 SVGIG (reference sequence). The length of the CDR3 is 17 residues. CDR3 in DNA: TGTGCCTGGAGTGCCTCCTCGCTAGCGGGGGGTCGGGATACGCAGTATTTT. It translates to CAWSASSLAGGRDTQYF.

This clonotype was seen at least ten times. The DNA of the CDR3 is TGTGCCAGCAGGGGACAGGGGACCCCCTACAATGAGCAGTTCTTC. Protein: CASRGQGTPYNEQFF. V usage is TRBV2 and J usage is TRBJ2-1; 10 bases align to TRBD1. CDR1 and CDR2 (germline): SNHLY, FYNNEI. The CDR3 contains 15 residues. J gave up 2 bases and V 6 bases, and 4 bases lay outside the gene matches.

This chain links TRBV7-8 with TRBJ1-1; a weak D match, TRBD1 (6 bases). Between the trimmed V and J ends, which lost 5 bases and 4 bases, there was a span of 11 bases. Germline CDR1 reads SGHVS; CDR2 reads FQNEAQ. This CDR3 has 13 amino acids. The CDR3, as DNA: TGTGCCAGCAGCCTCACAGGGAGCACTGAAGCTTTCTTT. This gives the protein CASSLTGSTEAFF.

This clonotype showed up many times. The rearrangement links TRBV20-1 to TRBJ2-7; D is perhaps TRBD1 (6 bases). Trimming removed 4 bases at V and 0 bases at J, with 16 bases between. The germline V gene has CDR1 DFQATT and CDR2 SNEGSKA (reference sequence). The CDR3 has 15 amino acids. The CDR3 reads CSATRPDRLSYEQYF. The CDR3 DNA reads as TGCAGTGCTACGCGCCCGGACAGACTCTCCTACGAGCAGTACTTC.

This clonotype was observed at least ten times. V gene TRBV18 combines with J gene TRBJ1-3, with 8 positions matching TRBD1. This CDR3 spans 15 amino acids. Germline CDR1 reads KGHSH; CDR2 reads LQKENI. V was pared by 6 bases and J by 0 bases, with 4 bases of the junction left unmatched. This CDR3 reads CASSSDRGSGNTIYF. The CDR3 DNA reads TGTGCCAGCTCGTCAGACAGGGGCTCTGGAAACACCATATATTTT.

The gene calls are TRBV5-1 and TRBJ1-2; tentative D call: TRBD1 (6 bases). The CDR3 contains 13 residues. The V and J ends lost 5 bases and 2 bases respectively, with 10 bases between them. Germline V gene data show CDR1 as SGHRS and CDR2 as YFSETQ. CDR3: CASRDQGNYGYTF. The CDR3 nucleotides are TGCGCCAGCAGGGATCAGGGGAACTATGGCTACACCTTC.

This clonotype was counted many times. This chain joins TRBV7-8 and TRBJ2-3; no reliable D call. Germline V CDR1 and CDR2: SGHVS, FQNEAQ. There are 11 residues in the CDR3. Trimming removed 5 bases from V and 3 bases from J, with 3 bases in between. The CDR3 loop is CASSTTDTQYF. CDR3 nucleotide sequence: TGTGCCAGCAGCACAACAGATACGCAGTATTTT.

This clonotype was seen repeatedly, ten times or more. This chain joins TRBV28 and TRBJ1-5, with TRBD1 identical over 7 bases. V gave up 6 bases and J gave up 11 bases; unmatched junction bases: 7. CDR3 size: 12 residues. Germline loops: CDR1 MDHEN, CDR2 SYDVKM. As DNA, the CDR3 is TGTGCCAGCAGGCCCCAGGGGGGATCCCAGCATTTT. This translates into CASRPQGGSQHF.